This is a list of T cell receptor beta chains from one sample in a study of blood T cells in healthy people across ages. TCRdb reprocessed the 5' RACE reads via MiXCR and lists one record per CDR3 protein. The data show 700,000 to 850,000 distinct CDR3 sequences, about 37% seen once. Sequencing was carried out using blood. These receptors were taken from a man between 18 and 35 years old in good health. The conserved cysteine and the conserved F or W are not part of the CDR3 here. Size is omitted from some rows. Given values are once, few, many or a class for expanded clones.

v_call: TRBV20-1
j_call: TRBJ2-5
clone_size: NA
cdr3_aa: SASPLGNEQY

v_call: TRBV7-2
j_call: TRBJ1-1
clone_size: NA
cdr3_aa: ASRFSDTAEAF

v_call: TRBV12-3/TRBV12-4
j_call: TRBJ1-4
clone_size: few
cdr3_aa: ASSPHMGTDNEKLF

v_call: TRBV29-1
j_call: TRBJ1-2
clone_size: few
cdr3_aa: SGREVGGGYT

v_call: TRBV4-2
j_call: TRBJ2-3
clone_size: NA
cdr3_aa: ASSQSAEPSTDTQY

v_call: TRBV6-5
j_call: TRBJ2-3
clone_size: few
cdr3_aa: ASSYSGGGPPRTDTQY

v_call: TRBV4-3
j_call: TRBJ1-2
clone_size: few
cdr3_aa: ASSLRVASGRNGYT

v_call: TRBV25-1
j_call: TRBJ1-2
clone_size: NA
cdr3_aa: ASSAPGLNYGYT

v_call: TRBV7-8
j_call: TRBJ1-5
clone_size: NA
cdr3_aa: ASSLLNTDQPQH

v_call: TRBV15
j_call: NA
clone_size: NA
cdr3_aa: ATSRTFQEIGEQY

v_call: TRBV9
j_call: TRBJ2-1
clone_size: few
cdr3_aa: ASSVDRTNYNEQF

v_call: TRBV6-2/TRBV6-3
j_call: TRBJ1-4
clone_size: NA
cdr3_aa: ASSTGGHNEKLF

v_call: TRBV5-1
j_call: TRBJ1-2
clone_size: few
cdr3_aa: ASRTLQGYGYT

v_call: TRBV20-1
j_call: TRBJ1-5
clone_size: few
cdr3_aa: SAREVTLAVQPQH

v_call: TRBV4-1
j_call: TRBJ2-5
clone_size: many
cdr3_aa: ASSQDTSGGPQETQY

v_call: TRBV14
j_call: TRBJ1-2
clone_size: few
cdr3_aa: ASSPRGPKGDGYT

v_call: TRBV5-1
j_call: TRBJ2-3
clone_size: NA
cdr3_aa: ASSLDGTSKEGDTQY

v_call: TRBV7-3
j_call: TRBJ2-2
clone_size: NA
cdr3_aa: ASSILNTGELF

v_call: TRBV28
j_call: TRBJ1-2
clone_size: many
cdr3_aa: ASITPGQGIGYT

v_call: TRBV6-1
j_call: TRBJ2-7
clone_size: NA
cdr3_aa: ASRTPSSYEQY

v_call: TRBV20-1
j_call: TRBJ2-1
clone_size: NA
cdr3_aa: SARPSGGNNAEQF

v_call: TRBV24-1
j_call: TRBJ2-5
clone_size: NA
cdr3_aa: ATSDPTGDQETQY

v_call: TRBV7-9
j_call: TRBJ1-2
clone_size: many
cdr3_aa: ASSLKAPDRGGYT

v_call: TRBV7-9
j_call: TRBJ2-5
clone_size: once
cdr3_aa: ASSLRGTLQETQY

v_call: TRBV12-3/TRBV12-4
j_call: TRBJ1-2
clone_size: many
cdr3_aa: ASSPGFYGYT

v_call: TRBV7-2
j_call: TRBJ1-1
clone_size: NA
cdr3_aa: ASSLGRLNTEAF

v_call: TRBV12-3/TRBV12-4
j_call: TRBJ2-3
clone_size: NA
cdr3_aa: ASSLGLAGGRPSTDTQY

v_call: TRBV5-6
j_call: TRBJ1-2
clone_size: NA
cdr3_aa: ASTWTDYYGYT

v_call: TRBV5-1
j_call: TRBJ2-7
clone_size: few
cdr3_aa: ASSALGQATYEQY

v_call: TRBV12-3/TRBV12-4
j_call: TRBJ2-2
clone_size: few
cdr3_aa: ASSLRLAGTGELF

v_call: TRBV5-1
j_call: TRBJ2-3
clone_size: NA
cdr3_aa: ASRPGTSGFTDTQY

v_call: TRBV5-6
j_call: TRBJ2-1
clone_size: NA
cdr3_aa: ASSSGNYEQF

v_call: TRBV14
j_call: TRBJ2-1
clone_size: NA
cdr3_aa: ASSQDISGGDNEQF

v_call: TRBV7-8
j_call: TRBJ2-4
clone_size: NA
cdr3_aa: ASSPYDGVDIQY

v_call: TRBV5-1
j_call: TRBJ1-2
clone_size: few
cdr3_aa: ASSLGADRTSNYGYT

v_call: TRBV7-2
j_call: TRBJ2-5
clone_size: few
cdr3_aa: ASSFTGTGSQETQY

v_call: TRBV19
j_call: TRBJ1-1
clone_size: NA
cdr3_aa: ASSITNGRWNTEAF

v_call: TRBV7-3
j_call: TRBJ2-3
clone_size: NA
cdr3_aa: ASSYSVGTDTQY

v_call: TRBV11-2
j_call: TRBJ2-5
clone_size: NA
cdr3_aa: ASSQTPQETQY

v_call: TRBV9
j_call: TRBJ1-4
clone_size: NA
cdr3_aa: ASSVGPGPDEKLF